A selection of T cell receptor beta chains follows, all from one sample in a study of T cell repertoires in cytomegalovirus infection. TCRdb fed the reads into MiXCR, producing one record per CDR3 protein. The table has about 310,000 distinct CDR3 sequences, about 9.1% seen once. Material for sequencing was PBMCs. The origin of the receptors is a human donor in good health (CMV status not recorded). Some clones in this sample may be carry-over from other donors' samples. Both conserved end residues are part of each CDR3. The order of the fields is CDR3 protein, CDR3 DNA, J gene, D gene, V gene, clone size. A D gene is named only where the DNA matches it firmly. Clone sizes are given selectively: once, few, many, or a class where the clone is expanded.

CDR3: CASSVGSGLAGLETQYF
DNA: TGTGCCAGCAGCGTAGGTAGCGGACTAGCGGGGTTGGAGACCCAGTACTTC
J: TRBJ2-5
D: TRBD2
V: TRBV9
size: many

CDR3: CATSQGPGELFF
DNA: TGTGCCACCAGCCAGGGCCCCGGGGAGCTGTTTTTT
J: TRBJ2-2
D: .
V: TRBV24-1
size: many

CDR3: CASRRQTGGDGYTF
DNA: TGTGCCAGCAGACGCCAGACAGGGGGCGACGGCTACACCTTC
J: TRBJ1-2
D: TRBD1
V: TRBV5-5
size: .

CDR3: CASSTQGGLNEQFF
DNA: TGCGCCAGCAGCACCCAGGGCGGCCTCAATGAGCAGTTCTTC
J: TRBJ2-1
D: .
V: TRBV5-1
size: .

CDR3: CSARTRLSTYEQYF
DNA: TGCAGTGCTAGGACCCGACTGTCGACCTACGAGCAGTACTTC
J: TRBJ2-7
D: .
V: TRBV20-1
size: .

CDR3: CASTTHRGARRGAGDTQYF
DNA: TGTGCCAGCACCACCCACAGGGGCGCCCGGCGGGGGGCTGGAGATACGCAGTATTTT
J: TRBJ2-3
D: .
V: TRBV2
size: few

CDR3: CASRPGGGARTDTQYF
DNA: TGTGCCAGCAGGCCTGGGGGGGGGGCCCGCACAGATACGCAGTATTTT
J: TRBJ2-3
D: .
V: TRBV11-2
size: many

CDR3: CSVEGTGVPEAFF
DNA: TGCAGCGTTGAAGGGACAGGGGTCCCTGAAGCTTTCTTT
J: TRBJ1-1
D: TRBD1
V: TRBV29-1
size: few

CDR3: CASSMDPGELFF
DNA: TGTGCCAGTAGTATGGACCCCGGGGAGCTGTTTTTT
J: TRBJ2-2
D: .
V: TRBV19
size: many

CDR3: CASSLAGAAYGYTF
DNA: TGCGCCAGCAGCTTGGCTGGGGCGGCCTATGGCTACACCTTC
J: TRBJ1-2
D: .
V: TRBV5-1
size: few

CDR3: CASSRDTQGSNQPQHF
DNA: TGCGCCAGCAGCCGGGACACACAGGGGAGCAATCAGCCCCAGCATTTT
J: TRBJ1-5
D: TRBD1
V: TRBV4-1
size: many

CDR3: CASRTGSSYEQYF
DNA: TGTGCCAGCCGGACGGGAAGCTCCTACGAGCAGTACTTC
J: TRBJ2-7
D: .
V: TRBV6-1
size: many

CDR3: CASIRDSSSSTDTQYF
DNA: TGTGCCAGCATCCGGGACAGTTCTTCTAGCACAGATACGCAGTATTTT
J: TRBJ2-3
D: TRBD1
V: TRBV28
size: many

CDR3: CATSEDRERNTEAFF
DNA: TGTGCCACCAGTGAAGATAGGGAAAGGAACACTGAAGCTTTCTTT
J: TRBJ1-1
D: .
V: TRBV24-1
size: few

CDR3: CASSSRGEAGELFF
DNA: TGTGCCAGCAGCTCCCGTGGGGAGGCCGGGGAGCTGTTTTTT
J: TRBJ2-2
D: .
V: TRBV7-9
size: many

CDR3: CASSYSGADTQYF
DNA: TGTGCCAGCAGTTACTCTGGGGCAGATACGCAGTATTTT
J: TRBJ2-3
D: .
V: TRBV7-2
size: many

CDR3: CASSPDRGSGELFF
DNA: TGTGCCAGCAGCCCGGACAGGGGGTCCGGGGAGCTGTTTTTT
J: TRBJ2-2
D: TRBD1
V: TRBV7-2
size: many

CDR3: CSAHLRGLGETQYF
DNA: TGCAGTGCCCACCTTAGAGGGCTCGGGGAGACCCAGTACTTC
J: TRBJ2-5
D: .
V: TRBV20-1
size: few

CDR3: CASSLEFSGQNYGYTF
DNA: TGCGCCAGCAGCTTGGAGTTTTCGGGACAGAACTATGGCTACACCTTC
J: TRBJ1-2
D: TRBD1
V: TRBV5-1
size: many

CDR3: CASRKPGTLTTGELFF
DNA: TGTGCCAGCAGAAAACCGGGGACTCTGACGACCGGGGAGCTGTTTTTT
J: TRBJ2-2
D: .
V: TRBV7-2
size: many

CDR3: CASSLKVGPLHF
DNA: TGTGCCAGCAGCCTGAAAGTAGGACCCCTCCACTTT
J: TRBJ1-6
D: .
V: TRBV28
size: few

CDR3: CANSAGGGTEAFF
DNA: TGTGCCAACAGCGCAGGGGGCGGCACTGAAGCTTTCTTT
J: TRBJ1-1
D: TRBD1
V: TRBV12-3/TRBV12-4
size: many

CDR3: CASSLIRLGAFF
DNA: TGTGCCAGCAGCTTAATCAGGCTTGGGGCTTTCTTT
J: TRBJ1-1
D: .
V: TRBV7-2
size: many

CDR3: CASSPVGGIGELFF
DNA: TGTGCCAGTAGTCCCGTGGGGGGGATCGGGGAGCTGTTTTTT
J: TRBJ2-2
D: TRBD2
V: TRBV19
size: few

CDR3: CSVRGLRGDTEAFF
DNA: TGCAGCGTTCGGGGACTCCGGGGGGACACTGAAGCTTTCTTT
J: TRBJ1-1
D: .
V: TRBV29-1
size: many